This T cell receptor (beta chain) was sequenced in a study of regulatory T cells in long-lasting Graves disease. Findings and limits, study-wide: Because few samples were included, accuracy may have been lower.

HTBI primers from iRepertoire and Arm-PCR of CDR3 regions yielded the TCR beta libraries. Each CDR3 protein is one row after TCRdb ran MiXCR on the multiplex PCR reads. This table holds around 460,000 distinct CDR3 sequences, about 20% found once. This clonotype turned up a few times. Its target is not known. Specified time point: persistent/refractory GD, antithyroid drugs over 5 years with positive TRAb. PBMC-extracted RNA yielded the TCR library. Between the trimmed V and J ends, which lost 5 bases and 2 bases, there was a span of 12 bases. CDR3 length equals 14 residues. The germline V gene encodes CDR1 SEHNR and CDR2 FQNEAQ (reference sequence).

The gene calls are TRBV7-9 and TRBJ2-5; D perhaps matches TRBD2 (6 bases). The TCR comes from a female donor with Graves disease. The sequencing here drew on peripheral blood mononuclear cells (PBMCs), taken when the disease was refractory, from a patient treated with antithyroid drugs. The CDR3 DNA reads TGTGCCAGCAGCCCCACGGGACTTCAAGAGACCCAGTACTTC. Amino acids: CASSPTGLQETQYF. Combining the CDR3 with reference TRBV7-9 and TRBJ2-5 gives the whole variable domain DTGVSQNPRHKITKRGQNVTFRCDPISEHNRLYWYRQTLGQGPEFLTYFQNEAQLEKSRLLSDRFSAERPKGSFSTLEIQRTEQGDSAMYLCASSPTGLQETQYFGPGTRLLVL.